Included here is one T cell receptor beta chain sequence, with context. Its antigen is not identified. TCRdb's copy holds only in-frame clones and misses some; the assay was immunoSEQ multiplex PCR. Among 380,000 or so clones listed, around 89% were seen once. This sample was taken from a study of Ad26.COV2.S vaccination and SARS-CoV-2 variants. Turning to the study itself: Once or twice, 56 days apart, Ad26.COV2.S was delivered intramuscularly. Overall study findings and caveats: Placebo recipients had lower spike-specific TCR breadth than vaccine recipients. Measurements of TCR breadth and depth may have given underestimates of the total T cell responses.

The treatment: some 19 received Ad26.COV2.S at low or high dose, single or two shots; about five received placebo; per-sample allocation not given. Specimens were obtained on day 63 following the first vaccine or placebo injection. Aged 18-55 years, donor was enrolled in Boston in the early 2020s. The CDR3 covers 14 residues. CDR1 is SGHNT and CDR2 is YYREEE in the germline V gene (reference sequence). Between the trimmed V and J ends, which lost 3 bases and 5 bases, there was a span of 14 bases. The sequence derives from a person aged 18 to 65 who received the Ad26.COV2.S COVID-19 vaccine or a placebo. J is TRBJ2-5 and V is TRBV5-4; D is perhaps TRBD2 (5 bases). The sample in question was peripheral blood, obtained in a trial of Ad26.COV2.S vaccine versus placebo. The CDR3 DNA reads TGTGCCAGCAGCTCCGACGCGGGCGGCGAGACCCAGTACTTC. Amino acid sequence: CASSSDAGGETQYF.